The source of this TCR beta chain is a study of blood T cell repertoires in COVID-19. In the study overall: Sites across the United States, Italy and Spain contributed samples from acute and convalescent COVID-19. T cells, B-cell-depleted T cells, or PBMCs supplied cDNA or gDNA.

This CDR3 has 13 residues. Germline V gives CDR1 SGHAT, CDR2 FQDESV (reference sequence). Trimming cost V 5 bases and J 1 base, with 6 bases left between them. Original analysis: Amplification with reference gene primers provided the estimates of nucleated cell counts. Here immunoSEQ multiplex PCR was the method, and the copy in TCRdb shows in-frame clones only, minus some. V and J calls and clone size are given by that table; D and trimming were obtained from the DNA. The table records more than 70,000 clones, 89% of them present only once. The chain is built from TRBV11-1 and TRBJ1-5; D remains unclear. The specimen sequenced was peripheral blood. This receptor was obtained from a man between 45 and 60 years old with acute or convalescent COVID-19. CDR3 in amino acids: CASSRHSNQPQHF. The CDR3 region has the DNA TGTGCCAGCAGCCGACACAGCAATCAGCCCCAGCATTTT.